The source of this TCR beta chain is a study of blood T cell repertoires in COVID-19. As for the study in general: The United States, Italy and Spain provided the acute and convalescent COVID-19 samples. T cells, B-cell-depleted T cells, or PBMCs provided the cDNA or gDNA that served as material.

Generated by immunoSEQ multiplex PCR, the TCRdb table keeps only in-frame clones and is missing some. The sample shows approximately 240,000 clones, around 82% of them seen only once. The CDR3 contains 15 residues. In germline, CDR1 is MNHEY, CDR2 SMNVEV (reference sequence). Trimming at V came to 5 bases and at J to 6 bases, leaving 7 bases not matched to a gene. The sequencing sample was made of peripheral blood. The receptor comes from an elderly woman with active or convalescent COVID-19. The chain joins TRBV27 to TRBJ1-4; 9 positions match TRBD1. In DNA, the CDR3 is TGTGCCAGCAGTACCTCCGGGACAGGGTATGAAAAACTGTTTTTT. Translation gives CASSTSGTGYEKLFF.